This TCR beta chain comes out of a study of cytomegalovirus exposure and HLA in healthy donors. The data were produced by immunoSEQ multiplex PCR, yet TCRdb's version contains in-frame clones alone and is incomplete. The table shows some 140,000 clones, with 85% to 90% occurring only once. Study outcomes and limitations: The majority of TCR sequences were rare, yet some public TCRs appeared in many donors. There were 150 to 200 TCR beta chains listed as cytomegalovirus-associated.

V was trimmed by 1 base and J by 4 bases, leaving 9 bases between them. The germline CDR1 and CDR2 sequences are SGHRS and YFSETQ. The CDR3 length is 13 residues. A note on this clone: Antigen unknown.

The J gene is TRBJ2-7, the V gene TRBV5-1, with TRBD1 as a possible D gene (6 bases). The sequencing input was PBMCs. This clonotype was sampled from a man younger than 35 in good health and CMV-seronegative. The CDR3 region is CASSLSGAYEQYF. Here the CDR3 DNA reads TGCGCCAGCAGCTTGTCAGGGGCTTACGAGCAGTACTTC. Full variable domain (outside the CDR3, taken from reference TRBV5-1 and TRBJ2-7): KAGVTQTPRYLIKTRGQQVTLSCSPISGHRSVSWYQQTPGQGLQFLFEYFSETQRNKGNFPGRFSGRQFSNSRSEMNVSTLELGDSALYLCASSLSGAYEQYFGPGTRLTVT.